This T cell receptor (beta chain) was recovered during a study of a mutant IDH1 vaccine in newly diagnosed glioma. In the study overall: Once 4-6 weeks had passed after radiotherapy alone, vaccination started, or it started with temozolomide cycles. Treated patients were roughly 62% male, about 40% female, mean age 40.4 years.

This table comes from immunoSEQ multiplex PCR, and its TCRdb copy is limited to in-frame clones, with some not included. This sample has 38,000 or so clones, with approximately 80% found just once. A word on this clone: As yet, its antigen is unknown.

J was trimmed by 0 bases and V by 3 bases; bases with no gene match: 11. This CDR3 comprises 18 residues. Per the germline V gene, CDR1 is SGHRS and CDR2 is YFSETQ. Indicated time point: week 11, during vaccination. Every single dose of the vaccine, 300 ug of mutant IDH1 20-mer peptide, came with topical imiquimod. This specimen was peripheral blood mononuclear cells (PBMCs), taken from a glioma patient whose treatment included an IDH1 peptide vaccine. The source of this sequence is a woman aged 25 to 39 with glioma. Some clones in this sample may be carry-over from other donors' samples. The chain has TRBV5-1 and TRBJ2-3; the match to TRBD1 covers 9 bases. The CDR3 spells CASSSTTGTGLSTDTQYF. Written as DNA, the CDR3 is TGCGCCAGCAGCTCGACAACCGGGACAGGGCTTAGCACAGATACGCAGTATTTT.